This T cell receptor (beta chain) was documented in a study of blood T cell repertoires in COVID-19. Study summary: Spain, Italy and the United States supplied samples that represented acute and convalescent COVID-19. The cDNA or gDNA used as material had been derived from T cells, B-cell-depleted T cells, or PBMCs.

The V gene's germline CDR1 is MNHEY and CDR2 SVGEGT. V gave up 2 bases and J gave up 0 bases, with 8 bases separating them. The CDR3 consists of 15 residues. This clone has a handful of counts. Authors' data handling: Researchers report that nucleated cell counts were estimated from reference gene primer amplification. Clones were sequenced by immunoSEQ multiplex PCR, and TCRdb holds only the in-frame ones, with some missing. The V and J calls and clone size are taken from that table; D and trimming were inferred from the DNA. The table has 130,000 to 150,000 clones, more than 65% seen once. The sequence came from a man aged 60-69 years with active or convalescent COVID-19. The rearrangement links TRBV6-2 or TRBV6-3 to TRBJ1-3; the D is unclear. Sequenced: peripheral blood. The CDR3 spells CASSYVGSSGNTIYF. The CDR3 bases are TGTGCCAGCAGTTACGTCGGTAGCTCTGGAAACACCATATATTTT.